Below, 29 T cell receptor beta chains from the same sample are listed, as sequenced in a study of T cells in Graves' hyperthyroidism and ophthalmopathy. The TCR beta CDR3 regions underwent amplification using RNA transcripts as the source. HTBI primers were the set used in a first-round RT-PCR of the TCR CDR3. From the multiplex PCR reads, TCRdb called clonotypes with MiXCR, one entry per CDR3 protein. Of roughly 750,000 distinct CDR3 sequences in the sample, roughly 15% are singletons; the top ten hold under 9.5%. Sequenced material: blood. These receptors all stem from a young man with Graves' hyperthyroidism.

The CDR3 nucleotides are TGTGCCAGCAGCTTAGGGCGGAAAATCTACGAGCAGTACTTC. Protein sequence: CASSLGRKIYEQYF. This chain links TRBV13 with TRBJ2-7; no firm D call. This CDR3 spans 14 amino acids. Germline V gives CDR1 PRHDT, CDR2 FYEKMQ (reference sequence). V lost 0 bases, J lost 3 bases, and 9 bases lay in between.

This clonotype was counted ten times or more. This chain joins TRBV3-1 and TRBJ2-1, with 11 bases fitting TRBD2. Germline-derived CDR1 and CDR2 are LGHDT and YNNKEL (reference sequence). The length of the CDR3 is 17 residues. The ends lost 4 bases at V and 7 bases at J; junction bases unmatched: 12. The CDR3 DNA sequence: TGTGCCAGCAGCCTTACTAGCGGGAGACTTGTGGGGAATGAGCAGTTCTTC. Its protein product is CASSLTSGRLVGNEQFF.

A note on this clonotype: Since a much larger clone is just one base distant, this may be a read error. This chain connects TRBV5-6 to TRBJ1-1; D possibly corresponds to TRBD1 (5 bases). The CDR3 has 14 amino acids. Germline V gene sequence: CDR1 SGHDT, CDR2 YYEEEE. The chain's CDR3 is CASSFGRQNTGAFF. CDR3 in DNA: TGTGCCAGCAGCTTCGGCAGACAGAACACTGGAGCTTTCTTT.

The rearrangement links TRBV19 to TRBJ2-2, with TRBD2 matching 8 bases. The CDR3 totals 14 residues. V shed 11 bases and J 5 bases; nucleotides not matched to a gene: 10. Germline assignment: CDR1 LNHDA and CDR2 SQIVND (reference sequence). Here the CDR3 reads CASLGRAITGELFF. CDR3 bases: TGTGCCTCCCTCGGGAGGGCAATAACCGGGGAGCTGTTTTTT.

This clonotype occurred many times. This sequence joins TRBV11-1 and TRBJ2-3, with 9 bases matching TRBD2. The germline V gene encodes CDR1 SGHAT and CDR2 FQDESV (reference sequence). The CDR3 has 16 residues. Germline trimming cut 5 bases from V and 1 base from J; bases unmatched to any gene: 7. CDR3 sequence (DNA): TGTGCCAGCAGCAACCTGACTAGCGGACGCACAGATACGCAGTATTTT. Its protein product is CASSNLTSGRTDTQYF. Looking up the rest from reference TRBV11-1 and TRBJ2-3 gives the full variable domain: EAEVAQSPRYKITEKSQAVAFWCDPISGHATLYWYRQILGQGPELLVQFQDESVVDDSQLPKDRFSAERLKGVDSTLKIQPAELGDSAMYLCASSNLTSGRTDTQYFGPGTRLTVL.

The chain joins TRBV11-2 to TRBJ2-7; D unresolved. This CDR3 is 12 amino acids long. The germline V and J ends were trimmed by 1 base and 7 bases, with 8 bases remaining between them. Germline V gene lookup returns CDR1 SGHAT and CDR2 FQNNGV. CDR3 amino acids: CASSLGRTEQYF. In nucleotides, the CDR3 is TGTGCCAGCAGCTTAGGTCGAACGGAGCAGTACTTC.

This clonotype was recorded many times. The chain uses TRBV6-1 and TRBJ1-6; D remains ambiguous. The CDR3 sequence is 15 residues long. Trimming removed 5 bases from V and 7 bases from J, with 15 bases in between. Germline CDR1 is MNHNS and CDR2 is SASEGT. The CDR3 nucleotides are TGTGCCAGCAGTTTAGACCGGAGATACAATTCACCCCTCCACTTT. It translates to CASSLDRRYNSPLHF.

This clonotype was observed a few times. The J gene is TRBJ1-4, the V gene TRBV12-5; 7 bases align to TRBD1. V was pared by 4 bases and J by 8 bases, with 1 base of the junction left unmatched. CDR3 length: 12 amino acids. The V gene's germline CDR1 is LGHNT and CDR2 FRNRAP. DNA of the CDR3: TGTGCTAGTGGTTCAGGGGGAGAAAAACTGTTTTTT. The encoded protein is CASGSGGEKLFF.

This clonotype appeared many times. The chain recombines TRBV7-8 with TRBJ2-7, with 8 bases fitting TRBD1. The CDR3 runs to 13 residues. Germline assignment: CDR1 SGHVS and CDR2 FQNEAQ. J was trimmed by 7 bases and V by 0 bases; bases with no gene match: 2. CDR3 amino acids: CASSLARGQEQYF. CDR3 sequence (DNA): TGTGCCAGCAGCTTAGCCAGGGGGCAAGAGCAGTACTTC.

The CDR3 is CASSLTGKTEAFF. The CDR3 bases are TGTGCCAGCAGCCTGACAGGAAAGACTGAAGCTTTCTTT. The gene calls are TRBV12-3 or TRBV12-4 and TRBJ1-1; TRBD1 might be the D (6 bases). Deletions cut 6 bases from V and 5 bases from J, with 13 bases between. The CDR3 spans 13 residues.

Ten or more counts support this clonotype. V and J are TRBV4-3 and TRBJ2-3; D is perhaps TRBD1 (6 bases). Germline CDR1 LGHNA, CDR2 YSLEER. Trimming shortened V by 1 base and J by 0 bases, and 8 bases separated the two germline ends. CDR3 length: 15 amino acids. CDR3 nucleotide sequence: TGCGCCAGCAGCCAAGGTGACAGGAGCACAGATACGCAGTATTTT. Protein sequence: CASSQGDRSTDTQYF.

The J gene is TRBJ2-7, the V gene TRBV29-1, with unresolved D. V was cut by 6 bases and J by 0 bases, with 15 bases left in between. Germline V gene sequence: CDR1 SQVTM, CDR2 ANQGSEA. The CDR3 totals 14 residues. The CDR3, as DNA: TGCAGCGTGGGTGGCCCCGATACCTCCTACGAGCAGTACTTC. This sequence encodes CSVGGPDTSYEQYF.

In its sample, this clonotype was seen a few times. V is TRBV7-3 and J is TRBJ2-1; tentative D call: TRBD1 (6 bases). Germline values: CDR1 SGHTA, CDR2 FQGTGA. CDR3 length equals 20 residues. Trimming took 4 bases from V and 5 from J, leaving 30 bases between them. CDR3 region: CASSSRGSTHYIRGNNEQFF. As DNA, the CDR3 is TGTGCCAGCAGCTCCAGAGGGTCTACCCACTACATTAGGGGGAACAATGAGCAGTTCTTC.

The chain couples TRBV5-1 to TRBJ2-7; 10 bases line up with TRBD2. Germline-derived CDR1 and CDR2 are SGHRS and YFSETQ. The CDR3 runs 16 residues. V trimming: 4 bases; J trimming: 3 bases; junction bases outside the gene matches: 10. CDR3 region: CASSGEPSGRYYEQYF. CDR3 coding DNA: TGCGCCAGCAGCGGCGAACCTAGCGGGAGATACTACGAGCAGTACTTC.

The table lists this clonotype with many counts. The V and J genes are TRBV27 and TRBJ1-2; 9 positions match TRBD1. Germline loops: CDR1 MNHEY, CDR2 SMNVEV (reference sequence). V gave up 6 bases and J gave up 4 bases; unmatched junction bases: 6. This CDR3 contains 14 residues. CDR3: CASSLGQGTYGYTF. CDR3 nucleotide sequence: TGTGCCAGCAGCCTTGGACAGGGGACCTATGGCTACACCTTC.

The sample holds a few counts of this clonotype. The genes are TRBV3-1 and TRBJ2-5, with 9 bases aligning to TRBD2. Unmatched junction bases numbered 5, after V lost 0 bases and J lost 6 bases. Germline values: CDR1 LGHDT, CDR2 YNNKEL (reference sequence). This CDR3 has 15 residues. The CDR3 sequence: CASSQDAGGPKTQYF. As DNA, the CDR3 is TGTGCCAGCAGCCAAGATGCGGGAGGGCCCAAGACCCAGTACTTC.

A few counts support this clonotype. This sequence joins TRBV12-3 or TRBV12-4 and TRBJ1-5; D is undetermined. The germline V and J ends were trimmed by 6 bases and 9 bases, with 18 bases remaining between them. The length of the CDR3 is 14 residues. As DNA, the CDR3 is TGTGCCAGCAGCCCCACACTACTAGATGGGCCCCAGCATTTT. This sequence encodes CASSPTLLDGPQHF.

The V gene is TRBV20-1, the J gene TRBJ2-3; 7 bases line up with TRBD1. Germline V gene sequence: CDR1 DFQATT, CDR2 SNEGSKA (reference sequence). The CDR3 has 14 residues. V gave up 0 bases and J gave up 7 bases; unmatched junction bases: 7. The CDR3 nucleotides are TGCAGTGCTAGAGACCGACAGGGTCGGAATACGCAGTATTTT. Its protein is CSARDRQGRNTQYF.

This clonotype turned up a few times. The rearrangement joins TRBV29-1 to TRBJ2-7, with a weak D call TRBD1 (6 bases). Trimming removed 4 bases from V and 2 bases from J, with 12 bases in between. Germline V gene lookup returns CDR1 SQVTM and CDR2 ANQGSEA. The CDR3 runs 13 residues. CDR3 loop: CSVAQGTAYEQYF. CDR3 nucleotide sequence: TGCAGCGTTGCCCAGGGGACCGCCTACGAGCAGTACTTC.

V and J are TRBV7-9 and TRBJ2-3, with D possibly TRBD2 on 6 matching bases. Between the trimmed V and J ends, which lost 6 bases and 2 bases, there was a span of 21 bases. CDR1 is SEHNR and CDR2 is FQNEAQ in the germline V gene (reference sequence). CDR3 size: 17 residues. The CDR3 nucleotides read TGTGCCAGCAGGTTCCGATCCGGGGACTCCTTCACAGATACGCAGTATTTT. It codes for CASRFRSGDSFTDTQYF. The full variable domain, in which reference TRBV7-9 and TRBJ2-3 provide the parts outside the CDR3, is DTGVSQNPRHKITKRGQNVTFRCDPISEHNRLYWYRQTLGQGPEFLTYFQNEAQLEKSRLLSDRFSAERPKGSFSTLEIQRTEQGDSAMYLCASRFRSGDSFTDTQYFGPGTRLTVL.

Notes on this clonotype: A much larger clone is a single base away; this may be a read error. The CDR3 nucleotides are TGCAGTGCTAGGAGCCCGGTTGGGGGCCGGGACTACGAGCAGTACTTC. This encodes CSARSPVGGRDYEQYF. This chain connects TRBV20-1 to TRBJ2-7; the D gene is possibly TRBD1 (6 bases). Trimming stripped 3 bases from V and 3 bases from J, with 21 bases between. This CDR3 is 16 amino acids long. CDR1 and CDR2 (germline): DFQATT, SNEGSKA (reference sequence).

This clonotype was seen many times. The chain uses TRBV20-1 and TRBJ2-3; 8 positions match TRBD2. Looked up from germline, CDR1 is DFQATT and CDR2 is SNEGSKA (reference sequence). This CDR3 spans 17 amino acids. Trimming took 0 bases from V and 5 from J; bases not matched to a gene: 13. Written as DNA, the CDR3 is TGCAGTGCTAGAGATTCGTCACCGGGACTAGTGGAAGATACGCAGTATTTT. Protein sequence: CSARDSSPGLVEDTQYF.

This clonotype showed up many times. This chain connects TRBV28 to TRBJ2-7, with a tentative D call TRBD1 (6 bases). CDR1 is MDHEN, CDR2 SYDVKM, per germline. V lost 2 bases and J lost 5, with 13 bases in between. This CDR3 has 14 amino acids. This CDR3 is CASSLGSRGNEQYF. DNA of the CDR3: TGTGCCAGCAGTTTAGGTTCAAGGGGGAACGAGCAGTACTTC.

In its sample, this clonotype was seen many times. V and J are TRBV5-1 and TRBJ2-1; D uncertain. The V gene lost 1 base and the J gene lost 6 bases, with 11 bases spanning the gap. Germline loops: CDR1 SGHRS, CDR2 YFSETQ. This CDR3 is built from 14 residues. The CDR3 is CASSLFPSTNEQFF. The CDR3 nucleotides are TGCGCCAGCAGCTTGTTTCCGAGCACCAATGAGCAGTTCTTC.

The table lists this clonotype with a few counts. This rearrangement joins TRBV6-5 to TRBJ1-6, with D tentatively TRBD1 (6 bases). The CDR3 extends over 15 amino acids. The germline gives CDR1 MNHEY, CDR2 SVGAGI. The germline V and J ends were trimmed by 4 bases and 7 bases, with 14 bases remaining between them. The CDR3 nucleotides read TGTGCCAGCAGTTCCACAGGGAAGGGGAATTCACCCCTCCACTTT. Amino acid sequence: CASSSTGKGNSPLHF.

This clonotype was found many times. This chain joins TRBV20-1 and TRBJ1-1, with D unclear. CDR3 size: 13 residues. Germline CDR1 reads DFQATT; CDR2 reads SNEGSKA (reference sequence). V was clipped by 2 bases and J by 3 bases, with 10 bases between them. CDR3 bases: TGCAGTGCTAGAACACCCGGGGACACTGAAGCTTTCTTT. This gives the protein CSARTPGDTEAFF.

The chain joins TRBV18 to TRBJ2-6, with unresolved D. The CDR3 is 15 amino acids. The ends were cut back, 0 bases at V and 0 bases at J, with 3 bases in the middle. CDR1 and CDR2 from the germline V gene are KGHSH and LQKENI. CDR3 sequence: CASSPPDSGANVLTF. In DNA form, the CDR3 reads TGTGCCAGCTCACCACCCGACTCTGGGGCCAACGTCCTGACTTTC.

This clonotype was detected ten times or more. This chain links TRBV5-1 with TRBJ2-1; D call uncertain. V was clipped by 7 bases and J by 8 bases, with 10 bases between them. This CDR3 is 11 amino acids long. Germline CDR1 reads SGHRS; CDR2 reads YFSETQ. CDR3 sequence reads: CASWNWDEQFF. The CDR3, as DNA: TGCGCCAGCTGGAACTGGGATGAGCAGTTCTTC.

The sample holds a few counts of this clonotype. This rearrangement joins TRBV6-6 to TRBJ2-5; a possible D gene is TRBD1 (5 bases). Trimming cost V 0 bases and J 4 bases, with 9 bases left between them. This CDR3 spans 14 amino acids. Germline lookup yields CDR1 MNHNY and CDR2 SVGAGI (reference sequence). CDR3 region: CASSYSQGAETQYF. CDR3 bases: TGTGCCAGCAGTTACTCGCAGGGTGCAGAGACCCAGTACTTC.